The 20 T cell receptor beta chains below were found in one sample sequenced in a study of T cell responses to AZD1222 COVID-19 vaccine. The data were produced by immunoSEQ multiplex PCR, yet TCRdb's version contains in-frame clones alone and is incomplete. This sample has around 70,000 clones, with around 85% found just once. Sequenced here: peripheral blood, sampled on day 0 of AZD1222 vaccination. The receptors were gathered from an adult in good health.

The chain couples TRBV7-9 to TRBJ2-1; D is unresolved. Trimming pared 2 bases from V and 13 bases from J, leaving 0 bases between. This CDR3 has 8 residues. Germline V gene sequence: CDR1 SEHNR, CDR2 FQNEAQ (reference sequence). The CDR3 loop reads CASSLQFF. CDR3 DNA sequence: TGTGCCAGCAGCTTACAGTTCTTC.

The chain recombines TRBV9 with TRBJ2-1; TRBD2 matches 7 bases. Losses at the gene ends were 0 bases for V and 9 bases for J; bases not matched to a gene: 3. Germline CDR1 reads SGDLS; CDR2 reads YYNGEE. CDR3 length equals 13 residues. CDR3 amino acids: CASSVETSPEQFF. The CDR3 region has the DNA TGTGCCAGCAGCGTAGAGACTAGCCCTGAGCAGTTCTTC.

CDR3 coding DNA: TGTGCCATCAGTGAGTCTGGGCCCGCGAACACCGGGGAGCTGTTTTTT. This gives the protein CAISESGPANTGELFF. The V and J genes are TRBV10-3 and TRBJ2-2; D call uncertain. V lost 0 bases and J lost 0, with 8 bases in between. Germline loops: CDR1 ENHRY, CDR2 SYGVKD. This CDR3 comprises 16 residues.

This clone has a single count. This chain links TRBV6-1 with TRBJ2-3; 7 nucleotides align to TRBD2. The ends lost 2 bases at V and 4 bases at J; junction bases unmatched: 6. The germline V gene encodes CDR1 MNHNS and CDR2 SASEGT. The CDR3 is 15 amino acids. CDR3 in DNA: TGTGCCAGCAGTGAAAGAGGACTAGGCCCAGATACGCAGTATTTT. Its protein product is CASSERGLGPDTQYF.

The chain carries TRBV5-4 and TRBJ2-3; D is uncertain. Germline-derived CDR1 and CDR2 are SGHNT and YYREEE (reference sequence). V lost 4 bases and J lost 1, with 7 bases in between. The CDR3 runs to 13 residues. Here the CDR3 reads CASSQLGTDTQYF. CDR3 DNA: TGTGCCAGCAGCCAACTCGGCACAGATACGCAGTATTTT.

This chain connects TRBV27 to TRBJ2-2; D tentatively reads TRBD1 or TRBD2 (5 bases each). Per germline, CDR1 MNHEY and CDR2 SMNVEV (reference sequence). The CDR3 is 15 residues long. Trimming left V 4 bases short and J 4 bases short, with 13 bases between. CDR3 in amino acids: CASSWGPRGTGELFF. The CDR3 DNA is TGTGCCAGCAGTTGGGGACCTCGAGGCACCGGGGAGCTGTTTTTT.

The CDR3 region is CASSETRTSGGVGSDTQYF. The CDR3 region has the DNA TGTGCCAGCAGTGAAACTCGGACTAGCGGGGGGGTTGGGTCAGATACGCAGTATTTT. This sequence joins TRBV6-1 and TRBJ2-3; 15 bases are a match to TRBD2. V dropped 2 bases and J dropped 4; count of bases not matched to a gene: 10. Germline lookup yields CDR1 MNHNS and CDR2 SASEGT. This CDR3 has 19 residues.

The V and J genes are TRBV11-3 and TRBJ2-7; D is unresolved. V lost 4 bases and J 5 bases, leaving 9 bases between the germline ends. Germline V lookup: CDR1 SGHNT, CDR2 YENEEA. This CDR3 is built from 12 residues. CDR3 sequence reads: CASSSQEDEQYF. In DNA, the CDR3 is TGTGCCAGCAGCTCCCAAGAGGACGAGCAGTACTTC.

This clone was counted a single time. The chain carries TRBV24-1 and TRBJ2-2, with TRBD1 identical over 10 bases. The ends lost 1 base at V and 4 bases at J; junction bases unmatched: 11. CDR3 length: 19 residues. Germline V lookup: CDR1 KGHDR, CDR2 SFDVKD. The CDR3 nucleotides are TGTGCCACCAGTGATTTTGTATTGACAGGGGGCGTTTTCACCGGGGAGCTGTTTTTT. It yields the protein CATSDFVLTGGVFTGELFF.

The J gene is TRBJ2-2, the V gene TRBV2; 9 bases agree with TRBD2. V trimming: 1 base; J trimming: 1 base; junction bases outside the gene matches: 4. The germline gives CDR1 SNHLY, CDR2 FYNNEI. The length of the CDR3 is 17 residues. CDR3 bases: TGTGCCAGCAGTGAAGGTAGCGGGGGAAAGAACACCGGGGAGCTGTTTTTT. This translates into CASSEGSGGKNTGELFF. The whole variable domain, filled in from reference TRBV2 and TRBJ2-2, reads EPEVTQTPSHQVTQMGQEVILRCVPISNHLYFYWYRQILGQKVEFLVSFYNNEISEKSEIFDDQFSVERPDGSNFTLKIRSTKLEDSAMYFCASSEGSGGKNTGELFFGEGSRLTVL.

The V and J genes are TRBV27 and TRBJ2-1; 8 nucleotides align to TRBD2. This CDR3 has 16 residues. V gave up 6 bases and J gave up 0 bases; unmatched junction bases: 7. Per the germline V gene, CDR1 is MNHEY and CDR2 is SMNVEV (reference sequence). The CDR3 nucleotides are TGTGCCAGCAGCCTCCCCGGGGGGGTCTCCTACAATGAGCAGTTCTTC. This sequence encodes CASSLPGGVSYNEQFF.

The rearrangement links TRBV4-2 to TRBJ2-3; 10 nucleotides line up with TRBD2. V lost 5 bases, J lost 2 bases, and 7 bases stayed unmatched. CDR1 is LGHNA and CDR2 is YNFKEQ in the germline V gene. This CDR3 comprises 16 residues. The CDR3 DNA reads as TGTGCCAGCAGCGATCGTAGCGGGGGGAACACAGATACGCAGTATTTT. It codes for CASSDRSGGNTDTQYF.

In this sample, this clone turned up a few times. This chain connects TRBV15 to TRBJ2-1; tentatively, D is TRBD1 or TRBD2 (5 bases each). The germline gives CDR1 LNHNV, CDR2 YYDKDF (reference sequence). V shed 10 bases and J shed 0 bases, with 19 bases lying between them. The CDR3 consists of 16 residues. The CDR3 protein is CAIQGRPRGSYNEQFF. The CDR3 bases are TGTGCCATCCAAGGTCGCCCGAGGGGCTCCTACAATGAGCAGTTCTTC.

V and J are TRBV3-1 (or the pseudogene TRBV3-2) and TRBJ2-1, with a weak D call TRBD2 (5 bases). V lost 0 bases and J 3 bases, leaving 9 bases between the germline ends. Germline V CDR1 and CDR2: LGHDT, YNNKEL (reference sequence). CDR3 length: 15 residues. The CDR3 is CASSQELGNYNEQFF. The CDR3 nucleotides are TGTGCCAGCAGCCAAGAACTCGGGAACTACAATGAGCAGTTCTTC.

The chain's CDR3 is CAIRVGQDETQYF. The CDR3 bases are TGTGCCATCAGGGTGGGACAGGACGAGACCCAGTACTTC. The chain links TRBV10-3 to TRBJ2-5; 8 positions match TRBD1. Looked up from germline, CDR1 is ENHRY and CDR2 is SYGVKD. Trimming at V came to 6 bases and at J to 5 bases, leaving 5 bases not matched to a gene. The CDR3 runs to 13 residues.

The rearrangement uses TRBV29-1 and TRBJ1-4; D is uncertain. The CDR3 has 13 amino acids. Trimming removed 2 bases from V and 10 bases from J, with 14 bases in between. Germline assignment: CDR1 SQVTM and CDR2 ANQGSEA. The CDR3 loop is CSVEFGVGGKLFF. The CDR3 coding sequence is TGCAGCGTTGAATTTGGGGTTGGCGGAAAACTGTTTTTT.

The rearrangement links TRBV5-5 to TRBJ2-4, with unresolved D. CDR1 and CDR2 from the germline V gene are SGHKS and YYEKEE (reference sequence). The CDR3 is 15 residues long. V was clipped by 3 bases and J by 1 base, with 11 bases between them. DNA for the CDR3: TGTGCCAGCAGCTCCAAGTCCGGTGCCAAAAACATTCAGTACTTC. Translated, it gives CASSSKSGAKNIQYF.

The chain recombines TRBV27 with TRBJ2-1; possibly TRBD1 for D (6 bases). With 7 bases removed from V and 6 bases from J, the gap between germline ends came to 13 bases. Germline V gene lookup returns CDR1 MNHEY and CDR2 SMNVEV (reference sequence). CDR3 length: 13 amino acids. CDR3: CASNWGPLNEQFF. The CDR3 nucleotides read TGTGCCAGCAATTGGGGGCCCCTCAATGAGCAGTTCTTC.

The CDR3 DNA sequence: TGTGCCAGCAGCTTAGATAGCAATCAGCCCCAGCATTTT. Protein sequence: CASSLDSNQPQHF. This chain uses TRBV7-9 with TRBJ1-5; D gene uncertain. This CDR3 has 13 residues. With 1 base removed from V and 0 bases from J, the gap between germline ends came to 1 base. CDR1 is SEHNR and CDR2 is FQNEAQ in the germline V gene (reference sequence).

The gene calls are TRBV19 and TRBJ1-5, with D unclear. The V end lost 6 bases, the J end lost 4 bases, and 10 bases lay between the germline ends. CDR3 length: 13 amino acids. Per the germline V gene, CDR1 is LNHDA and CDR2 is SQIVND (reference sequence). In DNA, the CDR3 is TGTGCCAGTAGGGTACAGAAGAATCAGCCCCAGCATTTT. Translating it yields CASRVQKNQPQHF.